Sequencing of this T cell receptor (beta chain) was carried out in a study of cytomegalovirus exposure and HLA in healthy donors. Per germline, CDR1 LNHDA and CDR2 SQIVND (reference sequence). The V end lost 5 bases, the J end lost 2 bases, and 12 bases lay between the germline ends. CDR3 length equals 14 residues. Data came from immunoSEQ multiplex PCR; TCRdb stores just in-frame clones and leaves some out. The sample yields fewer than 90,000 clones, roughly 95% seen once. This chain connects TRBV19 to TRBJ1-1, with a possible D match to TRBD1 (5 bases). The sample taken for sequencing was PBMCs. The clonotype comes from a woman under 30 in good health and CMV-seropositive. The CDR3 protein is CASSRRDFNTEAFF. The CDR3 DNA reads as TGTGCCAGTAGTCGCAGGGACTTCAACACTGAAGCTTTCTTT.